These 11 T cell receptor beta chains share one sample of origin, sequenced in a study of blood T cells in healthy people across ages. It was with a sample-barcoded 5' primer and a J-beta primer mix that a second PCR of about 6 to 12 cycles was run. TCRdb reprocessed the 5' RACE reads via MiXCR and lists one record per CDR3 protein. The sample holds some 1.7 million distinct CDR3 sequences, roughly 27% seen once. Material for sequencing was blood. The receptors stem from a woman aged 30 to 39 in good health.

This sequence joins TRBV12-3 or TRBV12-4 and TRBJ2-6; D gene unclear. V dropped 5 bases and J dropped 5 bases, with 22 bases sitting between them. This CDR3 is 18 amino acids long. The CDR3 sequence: CASSQPRLSINRANVLTF. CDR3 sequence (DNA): TGTGCCAGCAGTCAACCGCGACTTTCCATTAATAGGGCCAACGTCCTGACTTTC.

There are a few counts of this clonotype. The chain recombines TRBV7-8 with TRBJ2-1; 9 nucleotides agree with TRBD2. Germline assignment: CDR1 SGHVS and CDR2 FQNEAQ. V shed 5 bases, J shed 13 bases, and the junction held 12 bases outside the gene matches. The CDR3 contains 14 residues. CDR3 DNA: TGTGCCAGCAGCCTCAATGGCGGGAGGGCCGAACAGTTCTTC. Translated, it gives CASSLNGGRAEQFF.

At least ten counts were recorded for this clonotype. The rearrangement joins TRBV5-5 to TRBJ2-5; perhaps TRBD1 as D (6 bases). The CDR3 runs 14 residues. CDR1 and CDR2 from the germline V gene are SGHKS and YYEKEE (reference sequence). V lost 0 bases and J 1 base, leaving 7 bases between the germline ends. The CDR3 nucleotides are TGTGCCAGCAGCTTGGAGGACAGCCAAGAGACCCAGTACTTC. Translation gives CASSLEDSQETQYF. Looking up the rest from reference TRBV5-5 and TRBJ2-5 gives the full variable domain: DAGVTQSPTHLIKTRGQQVTLRCSPISGHKSVSWYQQVLGQGPQFIFQYYEKEERGRGNFPDRFSARQFPNYSSELNVNALLLGDSALYLCASSLEDSQETQYFGPGTRLLVL.

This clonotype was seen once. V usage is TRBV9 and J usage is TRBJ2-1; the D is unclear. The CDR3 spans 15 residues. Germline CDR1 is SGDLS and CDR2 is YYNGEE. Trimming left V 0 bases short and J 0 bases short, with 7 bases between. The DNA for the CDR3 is TGTGCCAGCAGCGTAGACATAGGCTCCTACAATGAGCAGTTCTTC. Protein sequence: CASSVDIGSYNEQFF.

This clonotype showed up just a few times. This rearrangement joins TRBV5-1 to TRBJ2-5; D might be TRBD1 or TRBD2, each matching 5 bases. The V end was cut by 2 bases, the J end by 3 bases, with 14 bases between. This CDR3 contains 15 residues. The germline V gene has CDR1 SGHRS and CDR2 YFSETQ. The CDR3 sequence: CASSLGPGTEETQYF. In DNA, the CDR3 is TGCGCCAGCAGCTTAGGTCCCGGGACGGAAGAGACCCAGTACTTC.

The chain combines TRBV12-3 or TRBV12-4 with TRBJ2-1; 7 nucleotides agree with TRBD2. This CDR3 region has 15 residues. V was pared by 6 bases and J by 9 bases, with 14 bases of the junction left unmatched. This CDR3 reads CASRSRGGTRGEQFF. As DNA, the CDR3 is TGTGCCAGCAGGTCTCGCGGGGGAACCCGTGGTGAGCAGTTCTTC.

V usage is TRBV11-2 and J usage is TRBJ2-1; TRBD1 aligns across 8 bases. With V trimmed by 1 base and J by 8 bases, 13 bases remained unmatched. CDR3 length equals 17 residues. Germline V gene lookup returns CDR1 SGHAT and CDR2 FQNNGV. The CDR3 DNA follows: TGTGCCAGCAGCTTAGTCTTGAATCGACAGGGGATATATGAGCAGTTCTTC. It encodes CASSLVLNRQGIYEQFF. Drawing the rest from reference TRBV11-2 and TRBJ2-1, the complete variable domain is EAGVAQSPRYKIIEKRQSVAFWCNPISGHATLYWYQQILGQGPKLLIQFQNNGVVDDSQLPKDRFSAERLKGVDSTLKIQPAKLEDSAVYLCASSLVLNRQGIYEQFFGPGTRLTVL.

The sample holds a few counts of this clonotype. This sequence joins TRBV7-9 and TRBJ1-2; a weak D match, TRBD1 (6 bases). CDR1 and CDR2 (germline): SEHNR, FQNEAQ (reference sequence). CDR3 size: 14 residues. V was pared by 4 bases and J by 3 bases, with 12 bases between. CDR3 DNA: TGTGCCAGCAGCTCAACAGGGTCCGACTATGGCTACACCTTC. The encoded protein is CASSSTGSDYGYTF.

This CDR3 is CASTPGQANSPLHF. The CDR3 DNA sequence: TGTGCCAGCACTCCGGGACAGGCTAATTCACCCCTCCACTTT. This chain uses TRBV9 with TRBJ1-6; 8 positions match TRBD1. The V and J ends lost 6 bases and 6 bases, in that order; junction bases with no gene match: 5. This CDR3 comprises 14 residues. Germline-derived CDR1 and CDR2 are SGDLS and YYNGEE. The entire variable domain, with the rest obtained from reference TRBV9 and TRBJ1-6, is as follows: DSGVTQTPKHLITATGQRVTLRCSPRSGDLSVYWYQQSLDQGLQFLIQYYNGEERAKGNILERFSAQQFPDLHSELNLSSLELGDSALYFCASTPGQANSPLHFGNGTRLTVT.

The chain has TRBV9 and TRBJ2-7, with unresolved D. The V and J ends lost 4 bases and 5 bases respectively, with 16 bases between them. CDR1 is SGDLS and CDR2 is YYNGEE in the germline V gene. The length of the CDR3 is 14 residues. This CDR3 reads CASSRSGSKDEQYF. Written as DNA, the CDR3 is TGTGCCAGCAGCCGATCCGGTTCGAAAGACGAGCAGTACTTC. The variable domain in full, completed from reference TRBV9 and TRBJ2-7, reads DSGVTQTPKHLITATGQRVTLRCSPRSGDLSVYWYQQSLDQGLQFLIQYYNGEERAKGNILERFSAQQFPDLHSELNLSSLELGDSALYFCASSRSGSKDEQYFGPGTRLTVT.

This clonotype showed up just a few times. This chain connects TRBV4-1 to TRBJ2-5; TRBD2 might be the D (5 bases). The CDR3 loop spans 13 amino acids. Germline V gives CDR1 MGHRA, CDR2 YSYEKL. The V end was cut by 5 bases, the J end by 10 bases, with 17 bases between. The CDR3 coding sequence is TGCGCCAGCAGCAGGACTCCGCGCGGTTTCCAGTACTTC. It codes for CASSRTPRGFQYF.